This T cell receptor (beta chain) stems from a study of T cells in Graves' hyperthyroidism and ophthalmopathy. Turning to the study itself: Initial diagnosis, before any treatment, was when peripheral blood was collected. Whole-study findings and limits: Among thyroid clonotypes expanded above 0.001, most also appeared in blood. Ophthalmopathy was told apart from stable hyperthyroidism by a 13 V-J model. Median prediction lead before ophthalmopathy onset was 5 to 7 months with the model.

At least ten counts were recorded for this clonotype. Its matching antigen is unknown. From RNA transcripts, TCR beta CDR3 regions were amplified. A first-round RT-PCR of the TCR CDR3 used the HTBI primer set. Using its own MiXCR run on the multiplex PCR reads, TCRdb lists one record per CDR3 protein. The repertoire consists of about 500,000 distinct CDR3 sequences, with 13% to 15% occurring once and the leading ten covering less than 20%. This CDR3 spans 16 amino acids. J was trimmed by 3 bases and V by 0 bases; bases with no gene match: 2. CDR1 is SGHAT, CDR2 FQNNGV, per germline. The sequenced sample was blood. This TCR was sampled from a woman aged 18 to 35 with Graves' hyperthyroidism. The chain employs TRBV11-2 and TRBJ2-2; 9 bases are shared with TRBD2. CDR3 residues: CASSLESSGDTGELFF. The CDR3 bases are TGTGCCAGCAGCTTAGAGTCTAGCGGGGACACCGGGGAGCTGTTTTTT.